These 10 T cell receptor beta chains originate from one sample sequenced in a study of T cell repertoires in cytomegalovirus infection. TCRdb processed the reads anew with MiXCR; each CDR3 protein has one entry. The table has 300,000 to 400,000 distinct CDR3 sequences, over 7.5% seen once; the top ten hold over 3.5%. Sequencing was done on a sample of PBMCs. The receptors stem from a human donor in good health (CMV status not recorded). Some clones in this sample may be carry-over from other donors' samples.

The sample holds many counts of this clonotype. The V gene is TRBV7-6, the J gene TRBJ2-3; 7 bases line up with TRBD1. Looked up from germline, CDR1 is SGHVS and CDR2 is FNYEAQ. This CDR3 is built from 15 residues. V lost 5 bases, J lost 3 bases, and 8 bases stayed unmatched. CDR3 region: CASSPPTGLTDTQYF. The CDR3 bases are TGTGCCAGCAGCCCGCCGACAGGGTTAACAGATACGCAGTATTTT.

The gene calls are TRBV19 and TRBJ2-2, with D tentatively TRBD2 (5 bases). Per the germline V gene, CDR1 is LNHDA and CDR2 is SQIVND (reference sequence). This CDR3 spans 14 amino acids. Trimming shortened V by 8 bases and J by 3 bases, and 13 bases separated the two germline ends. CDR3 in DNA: TGTGCCAGTTGTCATTGGGGAGACACCGGGGAGCTGTTTTTT. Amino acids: CASCHWGDTGELFF. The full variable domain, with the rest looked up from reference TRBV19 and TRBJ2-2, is DGGITQSPKYLFRKEGQNVTLSCEQNLNHDAMYWYRQDPGQGLRLIYYSQIVNDFQKGDIAEGYSVSREKKESFPLTVTSAQKNPTAFYLCASCHWGDTGELFFGEGSRLTVL.

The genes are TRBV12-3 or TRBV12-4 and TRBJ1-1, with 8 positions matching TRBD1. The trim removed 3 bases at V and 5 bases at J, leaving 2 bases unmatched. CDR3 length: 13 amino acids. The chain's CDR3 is CASSFRQGTEAFF. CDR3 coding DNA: TGTGCCAGCAGTTTTAGACAGGGGACTGAAGCTTTCTTT.

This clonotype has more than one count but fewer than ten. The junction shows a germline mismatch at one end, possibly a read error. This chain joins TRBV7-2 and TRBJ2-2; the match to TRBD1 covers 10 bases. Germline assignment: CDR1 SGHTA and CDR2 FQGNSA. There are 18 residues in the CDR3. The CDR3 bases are TGTGCAAGCAGCTTACGTCGACAGGGGGCGCAGAACACCGGGGAGCTGTTTTTT. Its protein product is CASSLRRQGAQNTGELFF.

CDR3 residues: CATSDPSGQGGEETQYF. The CDR3 bases are TGTGCCACCAGTGATCCCTCCGGACAGGGGGGAGAAGAGACCCAGTACTTC. The chain has TRBV24-1 and TRBJ2-5; the match to TRBD1 covers 10 bases. From germline, CDR1 is KGHDR and CDR2 SFDVKD. Trimming removed 3 bases from V and 3 bases from J; junction bases left unmatched: 9. The CDR3 covers 17 residues.

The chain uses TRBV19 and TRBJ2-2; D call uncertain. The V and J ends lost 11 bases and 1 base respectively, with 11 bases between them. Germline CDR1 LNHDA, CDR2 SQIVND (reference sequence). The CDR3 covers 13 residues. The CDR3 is CALQKGNTGELFF. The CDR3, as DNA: TGTGCCCTCCAGAAGGGGAACACCGGGGAGCTGTTTTTT. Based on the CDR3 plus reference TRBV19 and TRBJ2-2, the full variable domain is DGGITQSPKYLFRKEGQNVTLSCEQNLNHDAMYWYRQDPGQGLRLIYYSQIVNDFQKGDIAEGYSVSREKKESFPLTVTSAQKNPTAFYLCALQKGNTGELFFGEGSRLTVL.

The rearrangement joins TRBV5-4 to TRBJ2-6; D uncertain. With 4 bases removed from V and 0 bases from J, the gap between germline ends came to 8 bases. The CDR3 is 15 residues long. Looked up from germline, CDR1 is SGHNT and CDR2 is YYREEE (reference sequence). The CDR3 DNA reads TGTGCCAGCAGCCCTGCTTACTCTGGGGCCAACGTCCTGACTTTC. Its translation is CASSPAYSGANVLTF.

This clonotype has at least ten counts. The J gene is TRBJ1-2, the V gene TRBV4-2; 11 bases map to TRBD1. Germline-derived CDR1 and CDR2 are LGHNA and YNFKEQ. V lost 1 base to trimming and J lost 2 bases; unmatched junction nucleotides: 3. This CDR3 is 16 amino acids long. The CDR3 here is CASSQVGQGANYGYTF. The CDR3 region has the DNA TGTGCCAGCAGCCAAGTTGGACAGGGGGCGAACTATGGCTACACCTTC.

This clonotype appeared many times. CDR3 loop: CASSLAGRNTDTQYF. CDR3 coding DNA: TGTGCCAGCAGCTTAGCCGGGCGGAACACAGATACGCAGTATTTT. The chain is built from TRBV7-2 and TRBJ2-3; D is ambiguous. The CDR3 runs 15 residues. Trimming removed 0 bases at V and 2 bases at J, with 9 bases between. The V gene's germline CDR1 is SGHTA and CDR2 FQGNSA.

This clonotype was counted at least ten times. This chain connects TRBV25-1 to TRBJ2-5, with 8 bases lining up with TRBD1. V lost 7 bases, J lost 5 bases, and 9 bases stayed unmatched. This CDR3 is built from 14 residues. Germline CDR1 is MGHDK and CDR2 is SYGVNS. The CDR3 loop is CASTPGQVGETQYF. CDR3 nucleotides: TGTGCCAGCACCCCGGGACAGGTGGGGGAGACCCAGTACTTC.